The 8 T cell receptor beta chains in this list originate from one sample, sequenced in a study of T cell repertoires in cytomegalovirus infection. Via MiXCR, TCRdb re-called the reads, giving one row per CDR3 protein. Among more than 500,000 distinct CDR3 sequences, about 17% were seen once, and the ten largest hold 20% to 30%. The sequenced sample consisted of CD8+ T cells from PBMCs. These receptors came from a human donor in good health (CMV status not recorded). Some clones in this sample may be carry-over from other donors' samples.

The chain couples TRBV2 to TRBJ1-1; D is perhaps TRBD1 (5 bases). Trimming left V 3 bases short and J 6 bases short, with 20 bases between. Germline CDR1 and CDR2: SNHLY and FYNNEI. The CDR3 runs to 16 residues. CDR3 loop: CASSDAGIGPKAEAFF. DNA of the CDR3: TGTGCCAGCAGTGATGCAGGGATAGGGCCGAAGGCTGAAGCTTTCTTT.

The chain links TRBV12-3 or TRBV12-4 to TRBJ1-3, with 7 bases identical to TRBD1. V dropped 3 bases and J dropped 4; count of bases not matched to a gene: 12. The CDR3 consists of 17 residues. CDR3 nucleotides: TGTGCCAGCAGTTTCCCGGGAAAGGGGGCCGGGGGAAACACCATATATTTT. This encodes CASSFPGKGAGGNTIYF.

This clonotype was seen a handful of times. The chain has TRBV27 and TRBJ2-1; D is unresolved. The CDR3 covers 13 residues. Germline V lookup: CDR1 MNHEY, CDR2 SMNVEV (reference sequence). Trimming left V 6 bases short and J 8 bases short, with 14 bases between. The CDR3 nucleotides read TGTGCCAGCAGCCGCTCCACGGGTGATGAGCAGTTCTTC. Translated, it gives CASSRSTGDEQFF.

V and J are TRBV6-1 and TRBJ2-4, with a possible D match to TRBD1 (5 bases). The CDR3 has 16 amino acids. Germline CDR1 is MNHNS and CDR2 is SASEGT. The V gene lost 7 bases and the J gene lost 7 bases, with 23 bases spanning the gap. This CDR3 reads CASNNRIGLLGNIQYF. The CDR3 DNA reads as TGTGCCAGCAATAACAGGATTGGGCTTTTGGGGAACATTCAGTACTTC.

This clonotype came up a few times. This sequence joins TRBV27 and TRBJ1-2; 7 bases are a match to TRBD1. The CDR3 extends over 14 amino acids. V was pared by 4 bases and J by 6 bases, with 8 bases of the junction left unmatched. Germline V gives CDR1 MNHEY, CDR2 SMNVEV (reference sequence). The CDR3 DNA reads as TGTGCCAGCAGTTCACAGGGGAATCTCGATGGCTACACCTTC. Its protein product is CASSSQGNLDGYTF.

This clonotype was detected a few times. The V and J genes are TRBV25-1 and TRBJ1-2; D gene unclear. V lost 4 bases to trimming and J lost 8 bases, with 8 bases between them. The CDR3 runs to 11 residues. The V gene's germline CDR1 is MGHDK and CDR2 SYGVNS. In nucleotides, the CDR3 is TGTGCCAGCAGTGGTAATGGCGGCTACACCTTC. This translates into CASSGNGGYTF.

This clonotype was counted a few times. The V gene is TRBV28, the J gene TRBJ2-3; D is possibly TRBD2 (6 bases). Trimming cost V 3 bases and J 4 bases, with 8 bases left between them. This CDR3 is 13 amino acids long. Per germline, CDR1 MDHEN and CDR2 SYDVKM. The CDR3 loop reads CASSFERADTQYF. Here the CDR3 DNA reads TGTGCCAGCAGTTTTGAGCGGGCAGATACGCAGTATTTT.

As for this clonotype: This may arise from a read error, as a much more abundant clone is one base away. V gene TRBV12-3 or TRBV12-4 combines with J gene TRBJ1-3; 7 bases agree with TRBD1. The J segment lost 0 bases and the V segment lost 10 bases, leaving 12 bases of the junction unmatched. This CDR3 is 16 amino acids long. CDR3 sequence reads: CATKEGQRYSGNTIYF. The CDR3, as DNA: TGTGCCACTAAGGAGGGACAGCGATACTCTGGAAACACCATATATTTT.